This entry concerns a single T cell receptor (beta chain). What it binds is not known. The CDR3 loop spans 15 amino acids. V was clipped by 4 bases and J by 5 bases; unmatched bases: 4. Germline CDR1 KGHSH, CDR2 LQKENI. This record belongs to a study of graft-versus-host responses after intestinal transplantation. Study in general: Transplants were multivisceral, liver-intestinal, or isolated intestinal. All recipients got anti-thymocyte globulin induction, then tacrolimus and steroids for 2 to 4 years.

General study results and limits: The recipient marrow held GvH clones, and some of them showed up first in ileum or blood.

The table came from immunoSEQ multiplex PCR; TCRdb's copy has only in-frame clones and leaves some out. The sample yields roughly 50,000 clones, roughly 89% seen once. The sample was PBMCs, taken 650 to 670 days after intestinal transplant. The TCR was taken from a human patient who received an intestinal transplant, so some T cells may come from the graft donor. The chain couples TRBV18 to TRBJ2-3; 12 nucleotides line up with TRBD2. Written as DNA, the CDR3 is TGTGCCAGCTCACTAGGACTAGCGGGGATAGATACGCAGTATTTT. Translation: CASSLGLAGIDTQYF.